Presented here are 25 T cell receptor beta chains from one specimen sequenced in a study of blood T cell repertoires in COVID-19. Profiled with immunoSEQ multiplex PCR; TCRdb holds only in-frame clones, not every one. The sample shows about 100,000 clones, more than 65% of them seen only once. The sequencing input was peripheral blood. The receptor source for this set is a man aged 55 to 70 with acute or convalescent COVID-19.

The CDR3 nucleotides are TGCGCCAGCAGCCAAGCACAGGGGTTCGGCTACGAGCAGTACTTC. It is translated as CASSQAQGFGYEQYF. J is TRBJ2-7 and V is TRBV4-1; 7 bases fit TRBD1. V lost 1 base and J lost 3; bases outside the gene matches: 6. Germline V CDR1 and CDR2: MGHRA, YSYEKL. This CDR3 is 15 amino acids long.

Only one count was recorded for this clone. The CDR3 spells CASSQRGPTGNTIYF. Here the CDR3 DNA reads TGTGCCAGCAGCCAACGAGGGCCTACGGGAAACACCATATATTTT. This chain links TRBV7-2 with TRBJ1-3, with no clear D. The CDR3 is 15 residues long. The germline V gene encodes CDR1 SGHTA and CDR2 FQGNSA. V dropped 5 bases and J dropped 4 bases, with 15 bases sitting between them.

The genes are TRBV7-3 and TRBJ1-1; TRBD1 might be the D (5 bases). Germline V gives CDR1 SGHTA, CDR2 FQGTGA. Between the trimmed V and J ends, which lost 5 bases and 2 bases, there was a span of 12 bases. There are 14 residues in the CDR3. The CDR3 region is CASSGGTANTEAFF. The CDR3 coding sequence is TGTGCCAGCAGCGGCGGGACGGCTAACACTGAAGCTTTCTTT.

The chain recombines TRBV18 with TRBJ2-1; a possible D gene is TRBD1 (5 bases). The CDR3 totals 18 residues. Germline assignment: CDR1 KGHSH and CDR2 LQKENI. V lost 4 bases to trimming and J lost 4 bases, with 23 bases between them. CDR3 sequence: CASSQAGFQGIPYNEQFF. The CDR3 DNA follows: TGTGCCAGCTCACAAGCAGGGTTCCAGGGAATACCTTACAATGAGCAGTTCTTC.

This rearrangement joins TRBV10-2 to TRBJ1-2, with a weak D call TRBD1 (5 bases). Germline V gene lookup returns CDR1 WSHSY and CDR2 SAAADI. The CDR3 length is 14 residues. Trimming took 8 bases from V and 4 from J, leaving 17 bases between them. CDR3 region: CASGEVRGSYGYTF. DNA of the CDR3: TGCGCCAGCGGGGAGGTGAGGGGTAGCTATGGCTACACCTTC.

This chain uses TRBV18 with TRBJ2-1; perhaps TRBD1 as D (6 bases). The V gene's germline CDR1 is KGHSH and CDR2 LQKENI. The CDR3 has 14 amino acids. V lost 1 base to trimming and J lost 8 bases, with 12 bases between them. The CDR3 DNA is TGTGCCAGCTCACCACTGCAGGGGTCAGATGAGCAGTTCTTC. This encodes CASSPLQGSDEQFF. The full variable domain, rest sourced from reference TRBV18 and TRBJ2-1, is NAGVMQNPRHLVRRRGQEARLRCSPMKGHSHVYWYRQLPEEGLKFMVYLQKENIIDESGMPKERFSAEFPKEGPSILRIQQVVRGDSAAYFCASSPLQGSDEQFFGPGTRLTVL.

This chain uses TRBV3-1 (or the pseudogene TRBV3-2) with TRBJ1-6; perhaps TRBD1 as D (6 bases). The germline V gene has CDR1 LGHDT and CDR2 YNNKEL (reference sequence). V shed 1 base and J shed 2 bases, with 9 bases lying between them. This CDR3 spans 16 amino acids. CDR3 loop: CASSQGGDTYNSPLHF. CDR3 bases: TGTGCCAGCAGCCAAGGTGGGGACACCTATAATTCACCCCTCCACTTT.

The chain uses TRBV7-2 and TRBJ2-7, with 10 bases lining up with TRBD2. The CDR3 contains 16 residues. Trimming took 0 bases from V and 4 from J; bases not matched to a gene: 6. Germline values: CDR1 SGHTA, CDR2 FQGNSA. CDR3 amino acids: CASSLASLAGVYEQYF. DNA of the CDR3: TGTGCCAGCAGCTTAGCGTCTCTAGCGGGAGTGTACGAGCAGTACTTC.

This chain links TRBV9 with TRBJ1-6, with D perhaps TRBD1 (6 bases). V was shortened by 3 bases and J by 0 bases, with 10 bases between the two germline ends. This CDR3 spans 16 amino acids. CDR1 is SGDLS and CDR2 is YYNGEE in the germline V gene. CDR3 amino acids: CASSGTGSSYNSPLHF. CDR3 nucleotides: TGTGCCAGCAGCGGTACAGGGAGCTCCTATAATTCACCCCTCCACTTT.

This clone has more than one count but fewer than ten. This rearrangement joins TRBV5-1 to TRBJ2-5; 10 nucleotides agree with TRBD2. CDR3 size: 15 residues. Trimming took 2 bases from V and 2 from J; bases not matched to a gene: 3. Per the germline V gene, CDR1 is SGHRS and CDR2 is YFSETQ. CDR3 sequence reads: CASSFQLAGQETQYF. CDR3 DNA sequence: TGCGCCAGCAGCTTTCAACTAGCGGGGCAAGAGACCCAGTACTTC.

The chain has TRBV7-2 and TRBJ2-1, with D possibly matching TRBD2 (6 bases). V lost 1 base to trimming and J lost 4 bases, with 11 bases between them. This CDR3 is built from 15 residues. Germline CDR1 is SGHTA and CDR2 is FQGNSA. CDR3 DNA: TGTGCCAGCAGCTTAGGCCCCGGGGGTTACAATGAGCAGTTCTTC. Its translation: CASSLGPGGYNEQFF. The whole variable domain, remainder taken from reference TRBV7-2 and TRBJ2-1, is GAGVSQSPSNKVTEKGKDVELRCDPISGHTALYWYRQSLGQGLEFLIYFQGNSAPDKSGLPSDRFSAERTGGSVSTLTIQRTQQEDSAVYLCASSLGPGGYNEQFFGPGTRLTVL.

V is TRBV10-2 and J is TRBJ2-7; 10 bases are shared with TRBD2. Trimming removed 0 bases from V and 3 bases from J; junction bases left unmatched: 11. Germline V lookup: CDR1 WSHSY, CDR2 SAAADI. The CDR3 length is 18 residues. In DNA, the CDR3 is TGCGCCAGCAGTGAGTCGTTAGGGCTAGCGGGAGTGTTCTACGAGCAGTACTTC. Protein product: CASSESLGLAGVFYEQYF.

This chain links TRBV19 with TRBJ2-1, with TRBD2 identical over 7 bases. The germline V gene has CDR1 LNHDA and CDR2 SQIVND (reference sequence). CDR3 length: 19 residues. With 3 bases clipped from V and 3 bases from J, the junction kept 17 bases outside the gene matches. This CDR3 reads CASSMSRVSAGAGYNEQFF. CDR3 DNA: TGTGCCAGTAGTATGAGTCGGGTATCGGCGGGAGCCGGCTACAATGAGCAGTTCTTC.

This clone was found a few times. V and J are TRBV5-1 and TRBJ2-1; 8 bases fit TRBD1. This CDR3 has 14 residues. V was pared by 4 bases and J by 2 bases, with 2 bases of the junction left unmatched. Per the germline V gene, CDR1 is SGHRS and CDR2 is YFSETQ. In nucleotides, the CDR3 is TGCGCCAGCAGCGTGACAGGGGCCTACAATGAGCAGTTCTTC. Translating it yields CASSVTGAYNEQFF.

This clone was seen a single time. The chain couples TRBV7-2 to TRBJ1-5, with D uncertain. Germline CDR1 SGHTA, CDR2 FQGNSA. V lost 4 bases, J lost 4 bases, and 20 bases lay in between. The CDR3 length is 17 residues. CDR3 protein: CASSSGLPPGGNQPQHF. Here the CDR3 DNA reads TGTGCCAGCAGCTCCGGGTTGCCACCGGGTGGGAATCAGCCCCAGCATTTT.

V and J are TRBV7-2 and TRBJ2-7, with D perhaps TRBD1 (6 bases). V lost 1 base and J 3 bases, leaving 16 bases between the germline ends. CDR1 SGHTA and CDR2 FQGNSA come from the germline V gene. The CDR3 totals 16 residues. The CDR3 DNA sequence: TGTGCCAGCAGCTTAGTTCACGCTATACAGGGCTACGAGCAGTACTTC. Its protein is CASSLVHAIQGYEQYF.

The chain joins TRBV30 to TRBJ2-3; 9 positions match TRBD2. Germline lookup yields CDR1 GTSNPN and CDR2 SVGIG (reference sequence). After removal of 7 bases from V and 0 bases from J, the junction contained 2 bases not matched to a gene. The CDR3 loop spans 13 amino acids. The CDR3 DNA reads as TGTGCCTTAAGCGGGGGGAGCACAGATACGCAGTATTTT. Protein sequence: CALSGGSTDTQYF.

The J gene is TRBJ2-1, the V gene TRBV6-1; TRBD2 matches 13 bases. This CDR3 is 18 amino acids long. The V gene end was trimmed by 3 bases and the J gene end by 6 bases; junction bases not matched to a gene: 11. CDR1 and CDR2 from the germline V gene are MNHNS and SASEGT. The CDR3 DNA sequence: TGTGCCAGCAGTGAGACAAGTAAGGGACTAGCGGGGTTCAATGAGCAGTTCTTC. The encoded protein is CASSETSKGLAGFNEQFF.

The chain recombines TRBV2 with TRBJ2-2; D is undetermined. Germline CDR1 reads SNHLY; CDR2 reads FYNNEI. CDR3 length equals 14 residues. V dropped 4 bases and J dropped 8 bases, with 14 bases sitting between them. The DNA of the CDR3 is TGTGCCAGCAGTGCCCCGCGTTTTGGTGGGGAGCTGTTTTTT. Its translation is CASSAPRFGGELFF.

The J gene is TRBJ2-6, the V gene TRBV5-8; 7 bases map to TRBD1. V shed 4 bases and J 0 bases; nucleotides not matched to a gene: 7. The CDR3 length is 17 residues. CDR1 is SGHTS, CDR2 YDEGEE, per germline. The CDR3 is CASSGGQFSSGANVLTF. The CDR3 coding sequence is TGTGCCAGCAGCGGGGGACAGTTTAGCTCTGGGGCCAACGTCCTGACTTTC.

CDR3 protein: CASSAWDSAHSGNTIYF. The CDR3, as DNA: TGTGCCAGCAGTGCGTGGGACAGCGCCCACTCTGGAAACACCATATATTTT. The genes are TRBV6-2 or TRBV6-3 and TRBJ1-3; 7 nucleotides align to TRBD1. Looked up from germline, CDR1 is MNHEY and CDR2 is SVGEGT. V was pared by 5 bases and J by 0 bases, with 10 bases of the junction left unmatched. This CDR3 is built from 17 residues.

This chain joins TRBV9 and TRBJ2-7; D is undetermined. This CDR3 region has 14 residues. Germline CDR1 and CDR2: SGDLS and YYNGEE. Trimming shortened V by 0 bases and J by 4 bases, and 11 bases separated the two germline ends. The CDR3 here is CASSVDSSEYEQYF. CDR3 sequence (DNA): TGTGCCAGCAGCGTAGACAGCTCCGAGTACGAGCAGTACTTC.

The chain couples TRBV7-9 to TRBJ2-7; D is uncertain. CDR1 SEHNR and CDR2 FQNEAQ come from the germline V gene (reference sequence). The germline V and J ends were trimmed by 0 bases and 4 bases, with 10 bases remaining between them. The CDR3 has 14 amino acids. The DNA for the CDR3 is TGTGCCAGCAGCTTAGCGGTGAGCTTATACGAGCAGTACTTC. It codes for CASSLAVSLYEQYF.

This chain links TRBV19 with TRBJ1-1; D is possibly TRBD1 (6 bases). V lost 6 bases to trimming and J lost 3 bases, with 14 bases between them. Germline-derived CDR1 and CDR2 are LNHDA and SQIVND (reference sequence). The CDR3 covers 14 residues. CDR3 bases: TGTGCCAGTAGCAGGTGGGGGCGCGACACTGAAGCTTTCTTT. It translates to CASSRWGRDTEAFF.

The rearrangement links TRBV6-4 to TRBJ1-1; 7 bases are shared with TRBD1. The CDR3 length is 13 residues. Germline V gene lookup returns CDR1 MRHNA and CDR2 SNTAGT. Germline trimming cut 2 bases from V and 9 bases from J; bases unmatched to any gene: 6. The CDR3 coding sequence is TGTGCCAGCAGTGACAATTTGGGACAGAAAGCTTTCTTT. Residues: CASSDNLGQKAFF.